This record looks at one TCR beta chain sequence and its context. This entry is derived from a study of T cell changes during pregnancy in multiple sclerosis. The method was immunoSEQ multiplex PCR; TCRdb's version includes in-frame clones alone and lacks a portion of them. The profile shows about 61,000 clones, around 90% of them singletons. The CDR3 covers 15 residues. The V and J ends lost 6 bases and 1 base respectively, with 12 bases between them. The germline gives CDR1 MRHNA, CDR2 SNTAGT. This receptor was taken from a female donor in good health, enrolled as a control in a pregnancy study. The specimen was peripheral blood, collected in the first trimester of pregnancy. V gene TRBV6-4 combines with J gene TRBJ1-4, with D maybe TRBD1 (5 bases). The DNA for the CDR3 is TGTGCCAGCAGCTTGACGGGGGAAACTAATGAAAAACTGTTTTTT. Protein sequence: CASSLTGETNEKLFF.